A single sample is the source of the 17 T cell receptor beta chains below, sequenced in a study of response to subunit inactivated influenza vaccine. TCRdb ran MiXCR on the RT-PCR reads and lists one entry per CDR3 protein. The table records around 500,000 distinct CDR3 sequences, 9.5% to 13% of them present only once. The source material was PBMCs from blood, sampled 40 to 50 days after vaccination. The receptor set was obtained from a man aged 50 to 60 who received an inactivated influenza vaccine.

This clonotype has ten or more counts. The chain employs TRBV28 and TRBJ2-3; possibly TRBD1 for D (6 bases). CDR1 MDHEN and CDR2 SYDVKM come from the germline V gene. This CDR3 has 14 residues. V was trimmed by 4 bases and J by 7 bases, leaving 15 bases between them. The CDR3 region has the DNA TGTGCCAGCAGTTCTGCCCCCAGGGGAAATACGCAGTATTTT. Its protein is CASSSAPRGNTQYF.

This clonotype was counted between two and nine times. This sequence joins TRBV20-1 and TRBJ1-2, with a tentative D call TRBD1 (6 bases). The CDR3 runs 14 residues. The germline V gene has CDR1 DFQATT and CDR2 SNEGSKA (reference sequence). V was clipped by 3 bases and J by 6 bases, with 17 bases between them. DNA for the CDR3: TGCAGTGCTAGCAGACAGGACACATCCCATGGCTACACCTTC. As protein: CSASRQDTSHGYTF.

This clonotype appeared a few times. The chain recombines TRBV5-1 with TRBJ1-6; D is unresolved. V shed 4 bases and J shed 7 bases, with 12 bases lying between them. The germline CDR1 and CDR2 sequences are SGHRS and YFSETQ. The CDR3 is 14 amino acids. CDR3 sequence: CASSPLLGNSPLHF. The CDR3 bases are TGCGCCAGCAGCCCCCTATTGGGAAATTCACCCCTCCACTTT.

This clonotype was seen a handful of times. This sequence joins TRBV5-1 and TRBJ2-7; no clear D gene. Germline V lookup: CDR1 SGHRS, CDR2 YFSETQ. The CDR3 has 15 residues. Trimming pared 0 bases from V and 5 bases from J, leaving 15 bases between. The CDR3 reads CASSLASQIADEQYF. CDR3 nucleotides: TGCGCCAGCAGCTTGGCATCACAGATAGCCGACGAGCAGTACTTC.

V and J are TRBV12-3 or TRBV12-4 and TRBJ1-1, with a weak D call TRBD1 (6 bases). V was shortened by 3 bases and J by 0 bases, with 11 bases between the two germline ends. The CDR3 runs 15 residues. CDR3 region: CASSFPDSMNTEAFF. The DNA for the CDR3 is TGTGCCAGCAGTTTCCCGGACAGCATGAACACTGAAGCTTTCTTT.

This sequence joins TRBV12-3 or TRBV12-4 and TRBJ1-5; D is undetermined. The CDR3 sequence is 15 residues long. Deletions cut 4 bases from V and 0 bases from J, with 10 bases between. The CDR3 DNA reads TGTGCCAGCAGTTCCTATCTTTATAGCAATCAGCCCCAGCATTTT. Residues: CASSSYLYSNQPQHF.

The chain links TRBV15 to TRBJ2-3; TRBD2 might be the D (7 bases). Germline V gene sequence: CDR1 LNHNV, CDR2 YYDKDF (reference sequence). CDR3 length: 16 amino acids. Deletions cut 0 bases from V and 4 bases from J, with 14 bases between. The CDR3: CATSRDGQGRADTQYF. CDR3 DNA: TGTGCCACCAGCAGAGATGGCCAGGGGAGGGCAGATACGCAGTATTTT. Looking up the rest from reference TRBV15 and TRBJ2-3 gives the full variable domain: DAMVIQNPRYQVTQFGKPVTLSCSQTLNHNVMYWYQQKSSQAPKLLFHYYDKDFNNEADTPDNFQSRRPNTSFCFLDIRSPGLGDTAMYLCATSRDGQGRADTQYFGPGTRLTVL.

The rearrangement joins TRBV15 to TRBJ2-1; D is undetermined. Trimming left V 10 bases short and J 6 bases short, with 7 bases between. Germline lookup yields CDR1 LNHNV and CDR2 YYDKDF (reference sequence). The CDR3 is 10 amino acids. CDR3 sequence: CAIGSNEQFF. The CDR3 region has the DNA TGTGCCATAGGAAGCAATGAGCAGTTCTTC. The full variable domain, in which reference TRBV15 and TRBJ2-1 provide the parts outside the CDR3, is DAMVIQNPRYQVTQFGKPVTLSCSQTLNHNVMYWYQQKSSQAPKLLFHYYDKDFNNEADTPDNFQSRRPNTSFCFLDIRSPGLGDTAMYLCAIGSNEQFFGPGTRLTVL.

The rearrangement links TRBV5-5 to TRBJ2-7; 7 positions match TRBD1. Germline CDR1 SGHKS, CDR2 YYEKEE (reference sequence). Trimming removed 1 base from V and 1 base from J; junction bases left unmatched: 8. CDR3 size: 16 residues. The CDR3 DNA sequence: TGTGCCAGCAGCTTGTCGGGGTCAGGGGGATCCTACGAGCAGTACTTC. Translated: CASSLSGSGGSYEQYF. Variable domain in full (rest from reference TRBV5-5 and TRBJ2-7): DAGVTQSPTHLIKTRGQQVTLRCSPISGHKSVSWYQQVLGQGPQFIFQYYEKEERGRGNFPDRFSARQFPNYSSELNVNALLLGDSALYLCASSLSGSGGSYEQYFGPGTRLTVT.

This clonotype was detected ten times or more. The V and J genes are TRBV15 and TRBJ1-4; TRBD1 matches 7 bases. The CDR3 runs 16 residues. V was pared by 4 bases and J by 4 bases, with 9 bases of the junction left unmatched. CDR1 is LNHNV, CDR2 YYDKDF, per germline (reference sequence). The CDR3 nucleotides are TGTGCCACCAGCAAACAAAGGGGGCTCAATAATGAAAAACTGTTTTTT. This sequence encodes CATSKQRGLNNEKLFF.

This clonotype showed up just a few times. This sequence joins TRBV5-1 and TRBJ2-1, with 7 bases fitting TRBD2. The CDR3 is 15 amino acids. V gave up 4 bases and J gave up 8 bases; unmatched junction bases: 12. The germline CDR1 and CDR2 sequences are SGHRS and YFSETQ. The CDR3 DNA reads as TGCGCCAGCAGCCCGGCGCTGGGCGGGAGCGATGAGCAGTTCTTC. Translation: CASSPALGGSDEQFF.

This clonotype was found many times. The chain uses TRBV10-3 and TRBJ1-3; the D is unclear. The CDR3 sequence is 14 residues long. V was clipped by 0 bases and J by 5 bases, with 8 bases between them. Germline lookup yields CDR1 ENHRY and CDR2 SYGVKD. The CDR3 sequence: CAISESRTRNTIYF. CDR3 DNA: TGTGCCATCAGTGAGTCGCGAACACGAAACACCATATATTTT.

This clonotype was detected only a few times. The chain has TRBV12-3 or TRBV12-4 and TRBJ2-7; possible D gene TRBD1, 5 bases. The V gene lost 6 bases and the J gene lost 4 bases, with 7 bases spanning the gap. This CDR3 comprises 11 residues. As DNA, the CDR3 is TGTGCCAGCAGCAGACAGTACGAGCAGTACTTC. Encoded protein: CASSRQYEQYF.

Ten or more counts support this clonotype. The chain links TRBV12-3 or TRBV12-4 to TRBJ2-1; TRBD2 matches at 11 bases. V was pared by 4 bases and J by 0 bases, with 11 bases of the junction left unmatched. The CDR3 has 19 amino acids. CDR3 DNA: TGTGCCAGCAGTTCATCTAGCGGGGGGCATTCACCCTCCTACAATGAGCAGTTCTTC. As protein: CASSSSSGGHSPSYNEQFF.

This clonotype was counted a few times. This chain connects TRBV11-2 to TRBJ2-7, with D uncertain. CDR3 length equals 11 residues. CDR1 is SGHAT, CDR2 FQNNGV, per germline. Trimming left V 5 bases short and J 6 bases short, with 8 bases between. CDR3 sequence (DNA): TGTGCCAGCAGCCCCGGCGCCGAGCAGTACTTC. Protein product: CASSPGAEQYF. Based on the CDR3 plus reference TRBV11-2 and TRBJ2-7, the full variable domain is EAGVAQSPRYKIIEKRQSVAFWCNPISGHATLYWYQQILGQGPKLLIQFQNNGVVDDSQLPKDRFSAERLKGVDSTLKIQPAKLEDSAVYLCASSPGAEQYFGPGTRLTVT.

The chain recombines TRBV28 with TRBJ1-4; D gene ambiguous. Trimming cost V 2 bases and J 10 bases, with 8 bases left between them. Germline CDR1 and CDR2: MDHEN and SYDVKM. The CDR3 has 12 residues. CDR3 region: CASSLAGGKLFF. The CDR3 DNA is TGTGCCAGCAGTTTAGCTGGTGGAAAACTGTTTTTT.

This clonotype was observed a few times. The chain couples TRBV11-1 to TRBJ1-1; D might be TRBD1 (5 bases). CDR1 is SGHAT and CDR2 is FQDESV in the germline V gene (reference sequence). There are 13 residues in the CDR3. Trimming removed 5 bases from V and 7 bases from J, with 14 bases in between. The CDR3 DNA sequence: TGTGCCAGCAGCGTTTCGAGGGGAAATGAAGCTTTCTTT. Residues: CASSVSRGNEAFF.